The clone carrying this T cell receptor (beta chain) was observed once. Using immunoSEQ multiplex PCR, the repertoire was profiled, and TCRdb retains in-frame clones only, with some absent. This sample has 15,000 to 20,000 clones, with roughly 83% found just once. The CDR3 loop spans 16 amino acids. V gave up 1 base and J gave up 2 bases, with 12 bases separating them. The germline gives CDR1 MNHEY, CDR2 SMNVEV (reference sequence). The data were taken from a study of T cell changes during pregnancy in multiple sclerosis. The clonotype originates from a female donor in good health, enrolled as a control in a pregnancy study. Sequenced material: CD8+ T cells from peripheral blood mononuclear cells, taken in the third trimester of pregnancy. This chain uses TRBV27 with TRBJ2-1; tentatively, D is TRBD2 (7 bases). This CDR3 is CASSLLGGGPYNEQFF. CDR3 in DNA: TGTGCCAGCAGTTTATTGGGCGGGGGCCCCTACAATGAGCAGTTCTTC.